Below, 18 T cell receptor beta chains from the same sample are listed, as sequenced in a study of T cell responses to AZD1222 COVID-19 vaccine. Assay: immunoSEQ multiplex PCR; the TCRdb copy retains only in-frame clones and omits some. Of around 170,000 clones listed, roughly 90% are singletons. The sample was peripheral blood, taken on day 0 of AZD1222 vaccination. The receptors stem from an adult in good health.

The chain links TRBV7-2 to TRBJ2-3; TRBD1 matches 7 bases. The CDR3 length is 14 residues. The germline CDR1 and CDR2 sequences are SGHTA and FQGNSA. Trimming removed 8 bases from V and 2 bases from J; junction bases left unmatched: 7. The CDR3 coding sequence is TGTGCCAGCCAGGACAGGTCAAACACAGATACGCAGTATTTT. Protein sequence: CASQDRSNTDTQYF.

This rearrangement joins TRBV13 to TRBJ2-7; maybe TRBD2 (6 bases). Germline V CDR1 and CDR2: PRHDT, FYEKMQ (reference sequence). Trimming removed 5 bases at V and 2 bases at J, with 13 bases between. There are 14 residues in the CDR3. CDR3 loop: CASSMGLPTYEQYF. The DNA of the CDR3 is TGTGCCAGCAGCATGGGACTGCCCACCTACGAGCAGTACTTC.

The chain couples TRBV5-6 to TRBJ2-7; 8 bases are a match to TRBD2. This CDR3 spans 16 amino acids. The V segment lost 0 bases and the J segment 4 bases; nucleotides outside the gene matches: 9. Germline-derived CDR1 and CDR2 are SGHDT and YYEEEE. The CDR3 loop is CASSLGDGLAGYEQYF. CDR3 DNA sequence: TGTGCCAGCAGCTTGGGGGATGGACTAGCCGGATACGAGCAGTACTTC.

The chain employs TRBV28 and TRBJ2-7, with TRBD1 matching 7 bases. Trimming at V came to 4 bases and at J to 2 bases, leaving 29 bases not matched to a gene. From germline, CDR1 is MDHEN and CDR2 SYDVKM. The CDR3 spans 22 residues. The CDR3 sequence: CASSWPGQNIKAGGWMAYEQYF. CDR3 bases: TGTGCCAGCAGTTGGCCGGGACAGAATATAAAGGCGGGTGGATGGATGGCCTACGAGCAGTACTTC.

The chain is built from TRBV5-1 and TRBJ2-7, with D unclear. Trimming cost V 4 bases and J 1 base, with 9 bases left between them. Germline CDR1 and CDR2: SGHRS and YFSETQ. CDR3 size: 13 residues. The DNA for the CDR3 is TGCGCCAGCAGCGGCCAACTTTCCTACGAGCAGTACTTC. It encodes CASSGQLSYEQYF.

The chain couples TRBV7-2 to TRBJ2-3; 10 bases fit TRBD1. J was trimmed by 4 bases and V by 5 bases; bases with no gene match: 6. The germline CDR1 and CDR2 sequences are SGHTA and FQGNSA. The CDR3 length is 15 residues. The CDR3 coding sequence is TGTGCCAGCAGCCCGGGACAGGGGCGGGCAGATACGCAGTATTTT. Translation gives CASSPGQGRADTQYF.

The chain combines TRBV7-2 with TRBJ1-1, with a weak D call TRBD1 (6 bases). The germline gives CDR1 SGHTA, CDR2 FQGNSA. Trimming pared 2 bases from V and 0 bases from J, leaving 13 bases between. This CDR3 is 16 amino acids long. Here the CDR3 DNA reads TGTGCCAGCAGCTTAACTCGGGGGGCCATGAACACTGAAGCTTTCTTT. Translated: CASSLTRGAMNTEAFF.

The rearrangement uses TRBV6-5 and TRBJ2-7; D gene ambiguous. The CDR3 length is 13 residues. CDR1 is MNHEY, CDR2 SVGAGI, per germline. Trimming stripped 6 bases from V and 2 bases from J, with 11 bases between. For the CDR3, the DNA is TGTGCCAGCAGCAGGAGCGAAACCTACGAGCAGTACTTC. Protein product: CASSRSETYEQYF.

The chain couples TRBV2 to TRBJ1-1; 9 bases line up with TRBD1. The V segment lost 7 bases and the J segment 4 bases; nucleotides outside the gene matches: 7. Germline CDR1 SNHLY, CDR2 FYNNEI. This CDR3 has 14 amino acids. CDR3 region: CASTGTGRFTEAFF. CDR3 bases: TGTGCCAGCACTGGGACAGGGAGATTCACTGAAGCTTTCTTT.

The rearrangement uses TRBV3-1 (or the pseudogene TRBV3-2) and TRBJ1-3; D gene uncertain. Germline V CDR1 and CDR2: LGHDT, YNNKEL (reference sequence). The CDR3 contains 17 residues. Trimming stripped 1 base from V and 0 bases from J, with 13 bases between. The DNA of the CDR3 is TGTGCCAGCAGCCAAGTGTGGCAACTTGACTCTGGAAACACCATATATTTT. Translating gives CASSQVWQLDSGNTIYF.

The DNA of the CDR3 is TGTGCCAGCACCCGGGACAGGGGGCACCCAAACTATGGCTACACCTTC. Translation gives CASTRDRGHPNYGYTF. The chain links TRBV7-9 to TRBJ1-2, with 12 bases fitting TRBD1. In germline, CDR1 is SEHNR, CDR2 FQNEAQ (reference sequence). The CDR3 covers 16 residues. With 7 bases clipped from V and 2 bases from J, the junction kept 8 bases outside the gene matches.

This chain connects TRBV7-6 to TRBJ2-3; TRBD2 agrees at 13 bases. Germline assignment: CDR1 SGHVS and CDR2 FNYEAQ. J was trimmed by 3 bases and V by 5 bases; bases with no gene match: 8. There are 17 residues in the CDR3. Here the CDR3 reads CASSPGLAGTVTDTQYF. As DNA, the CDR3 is TGTGCCAGCAGCCCGGGACTAGCGGGAACTGTTACAGATACGCAGTATTTT.

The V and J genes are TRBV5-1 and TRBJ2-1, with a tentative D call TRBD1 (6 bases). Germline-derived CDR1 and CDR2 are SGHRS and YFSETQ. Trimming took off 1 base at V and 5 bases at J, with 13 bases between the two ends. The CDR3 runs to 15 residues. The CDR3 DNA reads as TGCGCCAGCAGCTTGACAGGGAAAGGACACAATGAGCAGTTCTTC. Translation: CASSLTGKGHNEQFF. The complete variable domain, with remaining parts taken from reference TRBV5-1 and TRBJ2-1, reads KAGVTQTPRYLIKTRGQQVTLSCSPISGHRSVSWYQQTPGQGLQFLFEYFSETQRNKGNFPGRFSGRQFSNSRSEMNVSTLELGDSALYLCASSLTGKGHNEQFFGPGTRLTVL.

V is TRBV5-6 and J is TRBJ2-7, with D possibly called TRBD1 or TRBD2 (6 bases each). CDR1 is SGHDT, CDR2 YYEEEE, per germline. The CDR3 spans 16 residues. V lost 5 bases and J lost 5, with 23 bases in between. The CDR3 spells CASSPTGTLGIHEQYF. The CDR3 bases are TGTGCCAGCAGTCCTACAGGGACTCTGGGCATCCACGAGCAGTACTTC.

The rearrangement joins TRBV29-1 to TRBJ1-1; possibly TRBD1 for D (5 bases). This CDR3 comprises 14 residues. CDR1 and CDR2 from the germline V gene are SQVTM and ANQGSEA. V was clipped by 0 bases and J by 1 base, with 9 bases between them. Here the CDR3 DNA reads TGCAGCGTTGAAGATTTGGGACCGAACACTGAAGCTTTCTTT. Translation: CSVEDLGPNTEAFF. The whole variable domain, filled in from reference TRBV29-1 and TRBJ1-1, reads SAVISQKPSRDICQRGTSLTIQCQVDSQVTMMFWYRQQPGQSLTLIATANQGSEATYESGFVIDKFPISRPNLTFSTLTVSNMSPEDSSIYLCSVEDLGPNTEAFFGQGTRLTVV.

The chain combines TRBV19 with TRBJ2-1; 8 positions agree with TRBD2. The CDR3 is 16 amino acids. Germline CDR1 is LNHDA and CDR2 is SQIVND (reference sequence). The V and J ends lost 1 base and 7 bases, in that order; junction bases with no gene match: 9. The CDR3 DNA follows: TGTGCCAGTAGTATAGTAACGGGGGGGCGAGGGAATGAGCAGTTCTTC. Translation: CASSIVTGGRGNEQFF.

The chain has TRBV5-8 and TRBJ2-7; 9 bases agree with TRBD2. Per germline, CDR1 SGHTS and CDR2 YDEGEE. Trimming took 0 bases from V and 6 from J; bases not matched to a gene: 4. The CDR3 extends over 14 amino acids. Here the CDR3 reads CASSLVASGVEQYF. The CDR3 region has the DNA TGTGCCAGCAGCTTGGTGGCTAGCGGGGTCGAGCAGTACTTC.

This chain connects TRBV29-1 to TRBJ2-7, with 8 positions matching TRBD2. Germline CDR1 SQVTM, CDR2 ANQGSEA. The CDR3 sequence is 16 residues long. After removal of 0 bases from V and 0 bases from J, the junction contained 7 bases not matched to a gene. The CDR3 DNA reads TGCAGCGTTGAAGATCAGGCTAGCGGGTACTCCTACGAGCAGTACTTC. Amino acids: CSVEDQASGYSYEQYF.